These 17 T cell receptor beta chains share one sample of origin, sequenced in a study of T cells in women clearing cervical HPV infection. TCRdb's copy holds only in-frame clones and misses some; the assay was immunoSEQ multiplex PCR. The sample features approximately 37,000 clones, with less than 8% in its top ten. Material for sequencing was blood buffy coat. The receptors here all came from a woman aged 18 to 69 with a cervical HPV16 infection that either progressed to CIN3+ or cleared (not recorded which).

A note on this clone: The read ends 3 residues shy of where the CDR3 ends; the end is completed using the germline J gene. V and J are TRBV2 and TRBJ2-2, with D possibly matching TRBD1 (6 bases). V was cut by 3 bases and J by 2 bases, with 7 bases left in between. The CDR3 contains 14 residues. The germline CDR1 and CDR2 sequences are SNHLY and FYNNEI. CDR3 DNA, as far as it was read: TGTGCCAGCAGTGAGGGGGCCAACACCGGGGAG. Encoded protein: CASSEGANTGE. The entire CDR3 is CASSEGANTGELFF.

Concerning this clone: The read ends 3 residues before the CDR3 terminus; that terminus is restored from the germline J gene. The rearrangement uses TRBV20-1 and TRBJ2-1, with 7 bases lining up with TRBD1. With V trimmed by 5 bases and J by 7 bases, 2 bases remained unmatched. The germline V gene has CDR1 DFQATT and CDR2 SNEGSKA (reference sequence). This CDR3 is 11 amino acids long. CDR3 sequence reads: CSAEQGNEQFF. The DNA read from the CDR3 is TGCAGTGCTGAACAGGGGAATGAG.

Note on this clone: The CDR3 end is not reached by the read, which stops 3 residues before it; the germline J gene fills it in. The rearrangement joins TRBV30 to TRBJ1-1; 9 bases align to TRBD1. The CDR3 consists of 18 residues. The J segment lost 0 bases and the V segment lost 1 base, leaving 12 bases of the junction unmatched. Germline CDR1 reads GTSNPN; CDR2 reads SVGIG (reference sequence). The CDR3 is CAWSAHSPGQGMNTEAFF. The part of the CDR3 DNA that was read is TGTGCCTGGAGTGCTCACTCCCCGGGACAGGGCATGAACACTGAA.

To note about this clone: The read falls 3 residues short of the CDR3 end, and the missing part is taken from the germline J gene. V is TRBV7-3 and J is TRBJ1-1, with D maybe TRBD1 (5 bases). There are 13 residues in the CDR3. Between the trimmed V and J ends, which lost 1 base and 6 bases, there was a span of 9 bases. Germline CDR1 and CDR2: SGHTA and FQGTGA. CDR3 sequence reads: CASSLSGQAEAFF. CDR3 DNA, as far as it was read: TGTGCCAGCAGCTTAAGTGGACAAGCTGAA.

About this clone: Coverage ceases 3 residues before the CDR3 finishes, and the germline J gene fills in the end. The chain carries TRBV28 and TRBJ2-2; 7 bases align to TRBD1. The junction had 10 bases not matched to a gene; V was cut back by 5 bases and J by 7 bases. The CDR3 is 15 amino acids. Germline CDR1 and CDR2: MDHEN and SYDVKM. This chain's CDR3 is CASSGPGTANGELFF. The CDR3 DNA, read in part, is TGTGCCAGCAGTGGGCCCGGGACAGCAAACGGGGAG.

As for this clone: The DNA ends 3 residues before the CDR3 does, and the rest of the CDR3 is filled in from the germline J gene. The V gene is TRBV30, the J gene TRBJ1-2; D unresolved. The CDR3 length is 12 residues. V was clipped by 1 base and J by 3 bases, with 6 bases between them. Germline lookup yields CDR1 GTSNPN and CDR2 SVGIG (reference sequence). The DNA read from the CDR3 is TGTGCCTGGAGTGACAACCACTATGGC. It is translated as CAWSDNHYG. The full CDR3 protein reads CAWSDNHYGYTF.

Comment on this clone: The read falls 3 residues short of the CDR3 end, and the missing part is taken from the germline J gene. This chain uses TRBV29-1 with TRBJ1-2; 7 bases align to TRBD1. CDR3 length: 14 residues. CDR1 SQVTM and CDR2 ANQGSEA come from the germline V gene. V gave up 7 bases and J gave up 4 bases; unmatched junction bases: 12. This CDR3 is CSASRDRTFYGYTF. The sequenced CDR3 bases are TGCAGCGCTAGCCGGGACAGAACATTCTATGGC. The full variable domain, completed using reference TRBV29-1 and TRBJ1-2, is SAVISQKPSRDICQRGTSLTIQCQVDSQVTMMFWYRQQPGQSLTLIATANQGSEATYESGFVIDKFPISRPNLTFSTLTVSNMSPEDSSIYLCSASRDRTFYGYTFGSGTRLTVV.

Points on this clone: The read ends 3 residues before the CDR3 terminus; that terminus is restored from the germline J gene. V gene TRBV6-1 combines with J gene TRBJ1-1; D is undetermined. Trimming removed 1 base from V and 7 bases from J, with 13 bases in between. This CDR3 contains 14 residues. Germline CDR1 reads MNHNS; CDR2 reads SASEGT. CDR3 DNA (partial): TGTGCCAGCAGTGAAGATCAAAGCGGGGATGAA. Protein sequence: CASSEDQSGDE. The CDR3 in full is CASSEDQSGDEAFF.

As to this clone: The read is 3 residues too short to cover the CDR3 end, so that end is filled in from the germline J gene. The chain has TRBV10-3 and TRBJ1-5, with D uncertain. Germline lookup yields CDR1 ENHRY and CDR2 SYGVKD. CDR3 length: 13 amino acids. V gave up 4 bases and J gave up 5 bases, with 9 bases separating them. The sequenced CDR3 bases are TGTGCCATCAGTGGTGGTGCGGATCAGCCC. This encodes CAISGGADQP. The full CDR3 is CAISGGADQPQHF.

Notes on this clone: From the germline J gene comes the end of the CDR3, since the read stops 3 residues before it. The chain employs TRBV7-9 and TRBJ1-2; the D is unclear. The CDR3 spans 15 residues. The germline CDR1 and CDR2 sequences are SEHNR and FQNEAQ (reference sequence). Incomplete CDR3 DNA: TGTGCCAGCAGCTTAAGCGGATCTAGCGCGGACGAC. It codes for CASSLSGSSADD. Given in full, the CDR3 is CASSLSGSSADDYTF.

Remarks on this clone: The read ends 3 residues early relative to the CDR3; the germline J gene fills the gap. This rearrangement joins TRBV19 to TRBJ1-2; a possible D gene is TRBD1 (5 bases). CDR1 and CDR2 from the germline V gene are LNHDA and SQIVND (reference sequence). CDR3 length equals 14 residues. The V end was cut by 5 bases, the J end by 4 bases, with 14 bases between. CDR3 in amino acids: CASSLSRESYGYTF. CDR3 DNA (partial): TGTGCCAGTAGTCTCTCCAGGGAAAGCTATGGC.

CDR3 DNA, as far as it was read: TGTGCCAGTAGTATCGGTTCGGGACAGGGAAGGAACGAG. Its translation is CASSIGSGQGRNE. The whole CDR3 sequence is CASSIGSGQGRNEQYF. The chain has TRBV19 and TRBJ2-7; 9 nucleotides agree with TRBD1. Sequencing ends 3 residues short of the CDR3 end; the germline J gene provides the rest. V dropped 3 bases and J dropped 5; count of bases not matched to a gene: 11. This CDR3 is built from 16 residues. Germline V gene sequence: CDR1 LNHDA, CDR2 SQIVND (reference sequence).

As concerns this clone: Sequencing ends 3 residues short of the CDR3 end; the germline J gene provides the rest. The chain employs TRBV19 and TRBJ2-4; D perhaps matches TRBD2 (6 bases). Germline V lookup: CDR1 LNHDA, CDR2 SQIVND (reference sequence). The CDR3 contains 14 residues. Incomplete CDR3 DNA: TGTGCCAGTAGTCATAGCAGGGAGGACTATGGT. The encoded protein is CASSHSREDYG. The entire CDR3 protein is CASSHSREDYGQYF.

Note on this clone: The CDR3 goes on 3 residues after the read ends, and that part is filled in from the germline J gene. This chain connects TRBV13 to TRBJ1-1, with TRBD1 as a possible D gene (5 bases). The V end lost 4 bases, the J end lost 5 bases, and 17 bases lay between the germline ends. CDR3 size: 15 residues. Germline CDR1 and CDR2: PRHDT and FYEKMQ (reference sequence). The CDR3 spells CASSSNGGARTEAFF. The sequenced part of the CDR3 DNA is TGTGCCAGCAGCTCAAACGGCGGGGCTCGAACTGAA. Complete variable domain (other parts from reference TRBV13 and TRBJ1-1): AAGVIQSPRHLIKEKRETATLKCYPIPRHDTVYWYQQGPGQDPQFLISFYEKMQSDKGSIPDRFSAQQFSDYHSELNMSSLELGDSALYFCASSSNGGARTEAFFGQGTRLTVV.

A word on this clone: Read data end 3 residues before the CDR3 end; the end is taken from the germline J gene. The chain recombines TRBV5-1 with TRBJ2-3; 11 bases align to TRBD2. Germline CDR1 is SGHRS and CDR2 is YFSETQ. CDR3 size: 15 residues. The V segment lost 4 bases and the J segment 4 bases; nucleotides outside the gene matches: 5. CDR3 sequence reads: CASSPRTSGPDTQYF. CDR3 bases read: TGCGCCAGCAGCCCTAGGACTAGCGGGCCAGATACG.

In regard to this clone: Read data end 3 residues before the CDR3 end; the end is taken from the germline J gene. Other DNA sequences from this sample encode an identical CDR3 as well. V is TRBV29-1 and J is TRBJ1-2, with 10 bases lining up with TRBD1. This CDR3 spans 12 amino acids. Per the germline V gene, CDR1 is SQVTM and CDR2 is ANQGSEA. Trimming at V came to 6 bases and at J to 4 bases, leaving 2 bases not matched to a gene. The CDR3: CSVGDRGYGYTF. The part of the CDR3 DNA that was read is TGCAGCGTGGGGGACAGGGGCTATGGC.

In regard to this clone: The read terminates 3 residues before the CDR3 end, so the remaining end is supplied by the germline J gene. The rearrangement joins TRBV5-6 to TRBJ1-5; tentative D call: TRBD1 (5 bases). The germline V gene encodes CDR1 SGHDT and CDR2 YYEEEE. The CDR3 sequence is 15 residues long. Trimming took 0 bases from V and 4 from J, leaving 11 bases between them. The sequenced CDR3 bases are TGTGCCAGCAGCTTGGCCAGGGTTGGAAATCAGCCC. Translating it yields CASSLARVGNQP. The full CDR3 protein reads CASSLARVGNQPQHF.